This T cell receptor (beta chain) came from a study of cytomegalovirus exposure and HLA in healthy donors. This clone occurred a few times. The primer mix had 60 Vbeta and 13 Jbeta primers. Profiled with immunoSEQ multiplex PCR; TCRdb holds only in-frame clones, not every one. The sample gives 100,000 to 150,000 clones, around 77% of which show up once; about 3.7% is in the top ten. This CDR3 spans 15 amino acids. V was clipped by 6 bases and J by 0 bases; unmatched bases: 6. The germline gives CDR1 MNHEY, CDR2 SVGAGI. The chain carries TRBV6-5 and TRBJ2-7; 9 positions match TRBD1. Sequenced material: PBMCs. The origin of this receptor is a human donor in good health. The CDR3 DNA reads TGTGCCAGCAGCCTCCGGGACAGGGTCTCCTACGAGCAGTACTTC. Protein: CASSLRDRVSYEQYF.